This TCR beta chain was observed in a study of T cells in Graves' hyperthyroidism and ophthalmopathy (dated by TCRdb to between 2017 and 2020). As for the study more broadly: Peripheral blood was sampled at the time of initial diagnosis, prior to any treatment. TCR V-J signatures able to tell the groups apart were searched for in a discovery cohort of 95 to 100 patients, of whom fewer than 45 had Graves' ophthalmopathy and under 65 had stable Graves' hyperthyroidism. Prospective prediction of ophthalmopathy was tested in an independent validation cohort consisting of 18 hyperthyroidism patients and approximately 16 patients who later progressed to ophthalmopathy. The 100 discovery patients were randomly divided into training and test sets at a 7:3 ratio. In over five Graves' hyperthyroidism patients, the study also compared T-cell repertoires from thyroid tissue with T-cell repertoires from blood. After sampling, hyperthyroidism patients received methimazole starting at 30 mg daily, and ophthalmopathy patients received high-dose intravenous methylprednisolone. TCR Vbeta CDR3 sequencing of some 140 peripheral blood samples (over 40 ophthalmopathy, 75 hyperthyroidism and some 17 progressor patients) is reported in the paper. General findings and caveats noted by the study authors: Most expanded thyroid clonotypes (frequency above 0.001) were also detected in blood, a finding suggesting that blood repertoires may reflect thyroid immune responses. No statistical method was used to set the sample size in advance, and investigators knew the group allocation. In cross-validation, a model built on a 13 V-J signature told ophthalmopathy apart from stable hyperthyroidism with approximately 91% sensitivity and approximately 84% specificity, and in testing the same model reached 80%/75%. In validation, the model predicted progression to ophthalmopathy a median of around six months before onset, with roughly 71% sensitivity and almost 75% specificity.

There are a few counts of this clonotype. Its recognized antigen is unknown. No clone much larger than this one lies a single base away; base qualities are absent. Hyperthyroidism patients were aged 18 to 65 years and newly diagnosed, with disease duration of less than 2 months. Exclusion was applied to patients with uncontrolled infections, other autoimmune diseases, pregnancy or lactation. Diagnoses were established on the basis of clinical symptoms, serum thyroxine and TRAb, thyroid ultrasound, and orbital computed tomography. Blood from progressor patients was collected at the time of first diagnosis with hyperthyroidism, before any ophthalmopathy symptoms had appeared. PBMCs were isolated from 10 ml of fresh peripheral blood by Ficoll-Paque density gradient centrifugation. Progressor patients were initially diagnosed with Graves' hyperthyroidism and developed ophthalmopathy during follow-up. Total RNA was extracted using Trizol reagent, and RNA quality was assessed on an Agilent 2100 Bioanalyzer.

CDR1 SGHTA and CDR2 FQGNSA were looked up in the germline V gene. V loses 2 bases at its end and J loses 1 base; junction bases beyond the gene matches: 1. From the cysteine up to the phenylalanine, the CDR3 has a length of 14 residues. The read is trimmed to its CDR3 DNA, 42 bases read in frame from base 1. Amplification of TCR beta CDR3 regions was carried out from RNA transcripts. The TCR CDR3 was subjected to a first round of RT-PCR using the HTBI primer set and the Qiagen OneStep RT-PCR kit. A second multiplex PCR round built the libraries, followed by size selection and purification. The libraries were sequenced on an Illumina HiSeq2000 using paired-end 100 bp reads. For the original study's pipeline: SOAPnuke was used to process the raw data, with reads discarded if the reads contained adapters or uncalled bases, had a mean Phred below 15, or lacked an exact constant-primer or identifier match. COPE v1.2.5 was used to merge the high-quality paired reads, and each unique nucleotide sequence was defined as a clonotype. MiTCR v1.1 was used to align clonotypes to the IMGT TRBV, TRBD and TRBJ reference segments. Analysis was restricted to V-J combinations with a frequency above 0.0001, which covered just over 98% of repertoires. A TCS score was defined as the ratio of F50 (clonal expansion) to E x V (chaos), with BLOSUM62-based TCRdist applied between CDR3 peptides within each V-J. Welch's t-statistics and random forest reduced approximately 520 V-J features to fewer than 15, which were used in a naive Bayes classifier (R e1071). The public reads were quality trimmed at Q25 with fastp and then assembled into clones with MiXCR by TCRdb, keeping productive beta chains. Identical CDR3 proteins give one entry, which carries the most common genes and DNA. The V and J calls were determined by TCRdb, not by the authors. This sample holds over 700,000 distinct CDR3 sequences; roughly a sixth were observed only once. Roughly a sixth of the sample belongs to the ten largest clones.

The chain employs TRBV7-2 and TRBJ1-2, and 7 junctional nucleotides match TRBD1. The TCR originated in a woman in her 50s with Graves' hyperthyroidism that later progressed to Graves' ophthalmopathy. Sequencing was performed on blood. The CDR3 protein: CASSLWDSNYGYTF. The DNA sequence follows: TGTGCCAGCAGCTTATGGGACAGTAACTATGGCTACACCTTC.